This TCR beta chain was sequenced in a study of shared clonotypes between healthy human individuals. Sequenced by immunoSEQ multiplex PCR; TCRdb stores in-frame clones only, minus some. Among about 480,000 clones listed, about 79% were seen once. CDR1 and CDR2 from the germline V gene are LGHNA and YNFKEQ. The CDR3 contains 14 residues. V gave up 2 bases and J gave up 4 bases, with 9 bases separating them. Donation came from healthy HIV-negative adults that had no recent acute infections or vaccinations. Only Caucasian adults living in Nashville, Tennessee served as donors. The V gene is TRBV4-2, the J gene TRBJ1-5; unclear D gene. This clonotype originated in a woman aged 40 to 49 in good health. Some clones in this sample may be carry-over from other donors' samples. The sample comprised PBMCs. The CDR3 coding sequence is TGTGCCAGCAGCCAAATAGGGCCGAATCAGCCCCAGCATTTT. Protein sequence: CASSQIGPNQPQHF.